This TCR beta chain came from a study of cytomegalovirus exposure and HLA in healthy donors. Study-wide points: A later analysis found common viral pathogens apparently linked to several of the most significant clusters. HLA restriction was apparent for most CMV-associated TCR beta chains in a later analysis.

This clone has more than one count but fewer than ten. Its antigen remains unknown. A multiplex PCR was run with 60 Vbeta primers and 13 Jbeta primers. This table comes from immunoSEQ multiplex PCR, and its TCRdb copy is limited to in-frame clones, with some not included. The top ten clones hold roughly 10% of a sample with some 110,000 clones, 65% of them seen once. The CDR3 runs to 17 residues. Germline V gene data show CDR1 as SEHNR and CDR2 as FQNEAQ (reference sequence). J gave up 2 bases and V 3 bases, and 10 bases lay outside the gene matches. The V call is TRBV7-9, the J call TRBJ2-7; 10 bases agree with TRBD2. This receptor was identified in a woman aged 40 to 49 in good health and CMV-seropositive. Sequences were obtained from PBMCs. CDR3 nucleotide sequence: TGTGCCAGCAGCTTCAGTCCTAGCGGGAGAAGCCCCTACGAGCAGTACTTC. It translates to CASSFSPSGRSPYEQYF. Drawing the rest from reference TRBV7-9 and TRBJ2-7, the complete variable domain is DTGVSQNPRHKITKRGQNVTFRCDPISEHNRLYWYRQTLGQGPEFLTYFQNEAQLEKSRLLSDRFSAERPKGSFSTLEIQRTEQGDSAMYLCASSFSPSGRSPYEQYFGPGTRLTVT.